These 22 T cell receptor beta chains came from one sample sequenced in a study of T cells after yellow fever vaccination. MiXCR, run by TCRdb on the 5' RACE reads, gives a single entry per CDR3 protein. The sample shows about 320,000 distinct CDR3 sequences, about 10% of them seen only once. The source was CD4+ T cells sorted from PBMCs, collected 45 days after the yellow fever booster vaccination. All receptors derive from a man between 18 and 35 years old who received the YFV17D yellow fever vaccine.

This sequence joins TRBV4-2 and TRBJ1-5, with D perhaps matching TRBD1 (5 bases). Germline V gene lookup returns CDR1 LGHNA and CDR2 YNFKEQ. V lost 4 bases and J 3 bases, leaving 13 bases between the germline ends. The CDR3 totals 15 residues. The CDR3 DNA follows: TGTGCCAGCAGCCGGGAACAGGTGTCCAATCAGCCCCAGCATTTT. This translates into CASSREQVSNQPQHF.

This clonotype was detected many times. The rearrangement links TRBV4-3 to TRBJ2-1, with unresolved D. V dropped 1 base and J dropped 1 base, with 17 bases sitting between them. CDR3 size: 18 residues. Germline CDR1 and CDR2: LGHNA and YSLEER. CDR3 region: CASSQGSTGTLSYNEQFF. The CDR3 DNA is TGCGCCAGCAGCCAAGGGTCAACGGGCACCCTATCCTACAATGAGCAGTTCTTC.

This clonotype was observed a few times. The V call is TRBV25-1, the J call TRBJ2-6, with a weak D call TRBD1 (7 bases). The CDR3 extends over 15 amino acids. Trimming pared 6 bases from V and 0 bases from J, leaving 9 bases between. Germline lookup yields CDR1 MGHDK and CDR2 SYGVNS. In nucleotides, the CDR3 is TGTGCCAGCAGGGAGGGGGCCTCTGGGGCCAACGTCCTGACTTTC. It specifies CASREGASGANVLTF.

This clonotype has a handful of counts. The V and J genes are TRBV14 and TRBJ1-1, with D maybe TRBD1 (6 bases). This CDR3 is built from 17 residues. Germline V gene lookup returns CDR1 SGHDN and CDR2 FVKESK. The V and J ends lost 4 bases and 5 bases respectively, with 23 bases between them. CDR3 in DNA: TGTGCCAGCAGCCCCCAAAACTTCCAATTCAGGGGAACTGAAGCTTTCTTT. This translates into CASSPQNFQFRGTEAFF.

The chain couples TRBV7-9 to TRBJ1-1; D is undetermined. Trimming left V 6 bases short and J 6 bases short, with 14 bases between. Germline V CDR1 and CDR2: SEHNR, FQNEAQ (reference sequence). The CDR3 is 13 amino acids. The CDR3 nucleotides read TGTGCCAGCAGTTATATTGGGATATCTGAAGCTTTCTTT. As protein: CASSYIGISEAFF.

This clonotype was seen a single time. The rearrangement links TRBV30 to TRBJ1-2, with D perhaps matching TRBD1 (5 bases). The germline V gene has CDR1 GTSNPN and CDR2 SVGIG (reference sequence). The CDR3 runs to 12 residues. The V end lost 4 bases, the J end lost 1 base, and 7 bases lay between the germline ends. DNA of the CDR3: TGTGCCTGGAACAGGTATAACTATGGCTACACCTTC. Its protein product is CAWNRYNYGYTF.

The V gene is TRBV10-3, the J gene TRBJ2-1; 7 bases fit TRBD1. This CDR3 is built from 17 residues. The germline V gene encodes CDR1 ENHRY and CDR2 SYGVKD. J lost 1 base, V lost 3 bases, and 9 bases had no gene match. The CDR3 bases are TGTGCCATCAGTGACCTCGGACAGGTAGGATCCTACAATGAGCAGTTCTTC. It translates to CAISDLGQVGSYNEQFF.

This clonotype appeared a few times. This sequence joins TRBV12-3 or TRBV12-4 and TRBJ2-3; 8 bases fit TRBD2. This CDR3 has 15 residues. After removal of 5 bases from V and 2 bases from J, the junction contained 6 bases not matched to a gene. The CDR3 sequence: CASSTSGYPTDTQYF. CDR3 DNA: TGTGCCAGCAGTACTAGCGGTTATCCCACAGATACGCAGTATTTT.

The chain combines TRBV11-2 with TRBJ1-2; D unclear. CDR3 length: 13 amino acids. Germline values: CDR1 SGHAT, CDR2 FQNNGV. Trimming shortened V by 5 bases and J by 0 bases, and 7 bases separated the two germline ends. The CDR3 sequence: CASSPGPNYGYTF. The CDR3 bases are TGTGCCAGCAGCCCGGGTCCTAACTATGGCTACACCTTC.

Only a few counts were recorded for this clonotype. CDR3 in DNA: TGTGCCAGCAGTACAGGTGGTTATTCACCCCTCCACTTT. Translated: CASSTGGYSPLHF. The chain employs TRBV12-3 or TRBV12-4 and TRBJ1-6; TRBD1 is a possible D gene (5 bases). The CDR3 has 13 amino acids. V lost 5 bases and J 8 bases, leaving 10 bases between the germline ends.

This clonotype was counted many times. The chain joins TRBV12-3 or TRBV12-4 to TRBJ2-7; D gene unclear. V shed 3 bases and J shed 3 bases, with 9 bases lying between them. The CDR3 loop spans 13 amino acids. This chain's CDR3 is CASSFTASYEQYF. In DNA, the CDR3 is TGTGCCAGCAGTTTCACAGCTAGCTACGAGCAGTACTTC.

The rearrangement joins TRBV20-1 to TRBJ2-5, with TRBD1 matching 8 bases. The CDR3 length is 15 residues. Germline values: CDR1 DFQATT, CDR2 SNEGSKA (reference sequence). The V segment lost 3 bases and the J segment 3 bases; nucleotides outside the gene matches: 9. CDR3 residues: CSASAGGAGEETQYF. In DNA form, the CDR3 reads TGCAGTGCTAGCGCAGGGGGCGCGGGCGAAGAGACCCAGTACTTC.

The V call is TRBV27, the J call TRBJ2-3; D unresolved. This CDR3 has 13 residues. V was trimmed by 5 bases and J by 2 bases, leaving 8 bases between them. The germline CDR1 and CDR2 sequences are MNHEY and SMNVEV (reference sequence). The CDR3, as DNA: TGTGCCAGCAGTACTAAATACACAGATACGCAGTATTTT. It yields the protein CASSTKYTDTQYF.

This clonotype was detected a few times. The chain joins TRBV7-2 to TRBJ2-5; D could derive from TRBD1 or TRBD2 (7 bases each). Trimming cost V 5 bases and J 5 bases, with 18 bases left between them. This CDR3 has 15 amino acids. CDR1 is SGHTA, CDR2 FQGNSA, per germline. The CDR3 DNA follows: TGTGCCAGCAGCGCTGGGCAGGGGGGAGGGGAGACCCAGTACTTC. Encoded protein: CASSAGQGGGETQYF.

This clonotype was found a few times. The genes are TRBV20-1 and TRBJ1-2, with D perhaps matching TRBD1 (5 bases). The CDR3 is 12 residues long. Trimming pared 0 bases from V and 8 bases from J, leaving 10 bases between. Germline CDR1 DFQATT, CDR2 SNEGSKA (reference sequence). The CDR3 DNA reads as TGCAGTGCTAGAGATCAGGGTGGGGGCTACACCTTC. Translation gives CSARDQGGGYTF.

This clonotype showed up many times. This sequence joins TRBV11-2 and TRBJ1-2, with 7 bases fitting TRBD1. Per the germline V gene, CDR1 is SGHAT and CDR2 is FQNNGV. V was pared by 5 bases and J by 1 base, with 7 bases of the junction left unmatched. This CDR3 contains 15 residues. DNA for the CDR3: TGTGCCAGCAGCCGACTGACAGGGATTAACTATGGCTACACCTTC. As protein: CASSRLTGINYGYTF.

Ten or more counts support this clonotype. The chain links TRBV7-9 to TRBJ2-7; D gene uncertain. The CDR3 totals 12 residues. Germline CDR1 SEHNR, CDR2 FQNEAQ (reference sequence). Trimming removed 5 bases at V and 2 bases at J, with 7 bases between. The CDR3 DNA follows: TGTGCCAGCAGCCTGGTACCCTACGAGCAGTACTTC. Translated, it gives CASSLVPYEQYF.

The CDR3, as DNA: TGTGCCAGCGGGGAGTATTGGGCGGATACGCAGTATTTT. It specifies CASGEYWADTQYF. This chain uses TRBV5-5 with TRBJ2-3, with TRBD2 as a possible D gene (5 bases). The germline V and J ends were trimmed by 7 bases and 6 bases, with 15 bases remaining between them. CDR1 and CDR2 from the germline V gene are SGHKS and YYEKEE (reference sequence). This CDR3 is built from 13 residues.

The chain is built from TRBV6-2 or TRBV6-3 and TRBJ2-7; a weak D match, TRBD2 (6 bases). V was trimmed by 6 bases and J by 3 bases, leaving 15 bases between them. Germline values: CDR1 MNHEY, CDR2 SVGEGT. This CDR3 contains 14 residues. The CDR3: CASRETRANYEQYF. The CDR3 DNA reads TGTGCCAGCAGAGAGACTAGAGCTAACTACGAGCAGTACTTC.

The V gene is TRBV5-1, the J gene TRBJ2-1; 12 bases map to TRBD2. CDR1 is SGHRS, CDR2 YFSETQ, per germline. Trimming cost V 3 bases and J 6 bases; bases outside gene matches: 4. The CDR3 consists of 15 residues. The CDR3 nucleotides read TGCGCCAGCAGCTCCGGACTAGCGGGGACCAATGAGCAGTTCTTC. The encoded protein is CASSSGLAGTNEQFF.

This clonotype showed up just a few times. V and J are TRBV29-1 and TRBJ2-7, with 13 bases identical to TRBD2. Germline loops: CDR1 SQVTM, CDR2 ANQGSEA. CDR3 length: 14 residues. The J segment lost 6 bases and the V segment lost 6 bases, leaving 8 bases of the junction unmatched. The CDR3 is CSVAGTSGASEQYF. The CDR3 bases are TGCAGCGTGGCCGGGACTAGCGGGGCGTCCGAGCAGTACTTC.

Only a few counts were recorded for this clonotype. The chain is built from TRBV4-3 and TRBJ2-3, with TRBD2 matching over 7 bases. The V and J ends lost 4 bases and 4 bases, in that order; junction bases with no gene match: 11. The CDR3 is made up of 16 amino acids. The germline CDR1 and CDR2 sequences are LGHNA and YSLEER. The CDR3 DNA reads TGCGCCAGCAGCCCCCTTTTTCGGGGAGGGGCAGATACGCAGTATTTT. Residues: CASSPLFRGGADTQYF.